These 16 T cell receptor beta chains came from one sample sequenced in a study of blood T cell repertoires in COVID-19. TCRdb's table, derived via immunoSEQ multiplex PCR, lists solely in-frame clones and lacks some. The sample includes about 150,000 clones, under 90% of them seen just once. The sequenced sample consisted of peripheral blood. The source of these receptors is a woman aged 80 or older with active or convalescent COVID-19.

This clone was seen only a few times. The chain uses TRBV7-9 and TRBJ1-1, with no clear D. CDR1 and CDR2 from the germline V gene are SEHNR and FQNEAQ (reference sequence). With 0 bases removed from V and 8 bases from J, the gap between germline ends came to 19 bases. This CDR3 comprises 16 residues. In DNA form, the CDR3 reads TGTGCCAGCAGCTTAGCCCAATATGGAAGCGGCACCGAAGCTTTCTTT. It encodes CASSLAQYGSGTEAFF.

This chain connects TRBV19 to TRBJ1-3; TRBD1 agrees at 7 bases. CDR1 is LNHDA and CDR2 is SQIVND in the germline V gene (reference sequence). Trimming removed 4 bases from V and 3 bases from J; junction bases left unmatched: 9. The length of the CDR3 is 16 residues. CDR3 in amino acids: CASSTTRQGGGNTIYF. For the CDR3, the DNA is TGTGCCAGTAGTACCACCCGACAGGGTGGTGGAAACACCATATATTTT.

The DNA of the CDR3 is TGTGCCAGCAGCTTAGATACAGGGAACTACAATGAGCAGTTCTTC. Its protein product is CASSLDTGNYNEQFF. The J gene is TRBJ2-1, the V gene TRBV7-3; D may be TRBD1 (6 bases). Trimming left V 2 bases short and J 3 bases short, with 11 bases between. CDR3 size: 15 residues. Germline CDR1 is SGHTA and CDR2 is FQGTGA.

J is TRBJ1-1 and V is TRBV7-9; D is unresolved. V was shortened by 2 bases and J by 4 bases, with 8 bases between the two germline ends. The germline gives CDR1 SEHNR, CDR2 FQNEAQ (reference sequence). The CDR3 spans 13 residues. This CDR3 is CASSLFSGTEAFF. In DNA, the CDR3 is TGTGCCAGCAGCTTATTCAGCGGCACTGAAGCTTTCTTT.

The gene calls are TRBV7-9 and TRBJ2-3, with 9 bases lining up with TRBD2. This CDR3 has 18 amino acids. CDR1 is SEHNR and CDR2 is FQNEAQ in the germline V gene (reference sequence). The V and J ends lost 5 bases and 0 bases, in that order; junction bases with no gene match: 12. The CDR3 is CASSLRPGLAVSTDTQYF. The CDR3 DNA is TGTGCCAGCAGCCTCCGTCCGGGACTAGCAGTGAGCACAGATACGCAGTATTTT.

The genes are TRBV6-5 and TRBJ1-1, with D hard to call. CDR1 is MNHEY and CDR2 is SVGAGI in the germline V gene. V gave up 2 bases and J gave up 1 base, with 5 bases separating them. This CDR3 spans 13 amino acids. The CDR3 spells CASSYGRNTEAFF. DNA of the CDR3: TGTGCCAGCAGTTACGGTAGGAACACTGAAGCTTTCTTT.

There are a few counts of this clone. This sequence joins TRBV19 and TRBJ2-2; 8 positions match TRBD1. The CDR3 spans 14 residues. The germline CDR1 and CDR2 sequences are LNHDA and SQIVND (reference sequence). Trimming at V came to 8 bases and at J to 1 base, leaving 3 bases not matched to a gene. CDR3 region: CASGGTGNTGELFF. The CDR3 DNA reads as TGTGCCAGTGGCGGGACAGGGAACACCGGGGAGCTGTTTTTT.

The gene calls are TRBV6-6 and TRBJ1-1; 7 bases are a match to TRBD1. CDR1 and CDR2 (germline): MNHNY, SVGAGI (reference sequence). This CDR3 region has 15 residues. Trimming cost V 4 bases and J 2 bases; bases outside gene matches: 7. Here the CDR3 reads CASSFPGQTNTEAFF. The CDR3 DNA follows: TGTGCCAGCAGTTTTCCGGGACAGACCAACACTGAAGCTTTCTTT.

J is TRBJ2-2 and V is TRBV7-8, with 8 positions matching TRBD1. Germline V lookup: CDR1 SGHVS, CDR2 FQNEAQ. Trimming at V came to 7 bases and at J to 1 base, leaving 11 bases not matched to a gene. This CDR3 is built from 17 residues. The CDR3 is CASTPRAGQENTGELFF. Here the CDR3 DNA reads TGTGCCAGCACCCCTCGGGCGGGACAGGAGAACACCGGGGAGCTGTTTTTT.

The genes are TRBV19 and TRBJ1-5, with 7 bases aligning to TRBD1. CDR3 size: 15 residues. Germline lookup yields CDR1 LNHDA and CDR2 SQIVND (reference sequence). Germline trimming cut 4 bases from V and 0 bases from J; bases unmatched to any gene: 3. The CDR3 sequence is CASSTGQYSNQPQHF. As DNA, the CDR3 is TGTGCCAGTAGTACGGGACAGTATAGCAATCAGCCCCAGCATTTT.

The CDR3 protein is CASSLTGGSGPQHF. The CDR3 nucleotides are TGTGCCAGTAGTTTGACAGGGGGGAGTGGGCCCCAGCATTTT. This chain connects TRBV19 to TRBJ1-5; 9 positions match TRBD1. The germline CDR1 and CDR2 sequences are LNHDA and SQIVND (reference sequence). This CDR3 is 14 amino acids long. V lost 5 bases to trimming and J lost 9 bases; unmatched junction nucleotides: 8. Using reference TRBV19 and TRBJ1-5 for the parts outside the CDR3, the full variable domain is DGGITQSPKYLFRKEGQNVTLSCEQNLNHDAMYWYRQDPGQGLRLIYYSQIVNDFQKGDIAEGYSVSREKKESFPLTVTSAQKNPTAFYLCASSLTGGSGPQHFGDGTRLSIL.

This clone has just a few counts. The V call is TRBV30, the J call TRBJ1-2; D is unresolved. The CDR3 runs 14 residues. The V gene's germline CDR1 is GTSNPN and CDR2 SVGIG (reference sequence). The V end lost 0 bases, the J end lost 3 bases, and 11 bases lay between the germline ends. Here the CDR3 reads CAWSVPGSHYGYTF. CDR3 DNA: TGTGCCTGGAGTGTACCCGGGTCCCACTATGGCTACACCTTC.

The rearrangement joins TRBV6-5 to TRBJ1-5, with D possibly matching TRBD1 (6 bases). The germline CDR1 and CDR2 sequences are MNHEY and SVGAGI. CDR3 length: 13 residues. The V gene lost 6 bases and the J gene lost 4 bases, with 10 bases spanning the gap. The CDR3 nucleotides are TGTGCCAGCAGACGGACAGAAAATCAGCCCCAGCATTTT. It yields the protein CASRRTENQPQHF.

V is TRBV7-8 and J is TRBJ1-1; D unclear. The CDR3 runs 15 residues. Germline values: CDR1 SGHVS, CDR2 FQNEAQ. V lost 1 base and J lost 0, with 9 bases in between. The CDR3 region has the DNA TGTGCCAGCAGCTTAGGAGGAGTCATGAACACTGAAGCTTTCTTT. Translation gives CASSLGGVMNTEAFF.

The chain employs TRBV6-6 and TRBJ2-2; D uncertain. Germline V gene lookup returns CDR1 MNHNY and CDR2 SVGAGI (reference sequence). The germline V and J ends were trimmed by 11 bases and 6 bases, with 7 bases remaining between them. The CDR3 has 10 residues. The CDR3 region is CAVRAGELFF. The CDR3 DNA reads TGTGCCGTGAGAGCCGGGGAGCTGTTTTTT.

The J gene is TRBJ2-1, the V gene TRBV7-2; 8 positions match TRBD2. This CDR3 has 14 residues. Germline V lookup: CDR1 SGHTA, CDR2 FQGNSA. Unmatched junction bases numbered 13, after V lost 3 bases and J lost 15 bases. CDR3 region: CASSFGGAGVVPFF. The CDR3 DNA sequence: TGTGCCAGCAGCTTCGGGGGGGCAGGGGTCGTGCCGTTCTTC.